Each of the 21 T cell receptor beta chains below was sequenced from the same sample in a study of post-analysis software for immune sequencing data. General study points: Patients had higher frequencies than controls of roughly five TRBV segments, including TRBV5-6, TRBV5-1 and TRBV20-1.

Their recognized antigens are unknown. Unique molecular identifiers had been added to the TCR beta cDNA libraries. TCRdb reprocessed the PCR reads with MiXCR, giving one entry per CDR3 protein. Of 740,000 or so distinct CDR3 sequences in the sample, roughly 58% were seen once. The sample was blood. These receptors all stem from a girl under 18 with multiple sclerosis.

CDR3 nucleotide sequence: TGTGCCAGCAGTGTACAGGGAGGCTACGAGCAGTACTTC. Translation gives CASSVQGGYEQYF. The chain recombines TRBV6-1 with TRBJ2-7; D is tentatively TRBD1 or TRBD2 (6 bases each). Germline V lookup: CDR1 MNHNS, CDR2 SASEGT. Trimming pared 4 bases from V and 3 bases from J, leaving 10 bases between. This CDR3 has 13 amino acids.

This clonotype was observed a few times. This chain uses TRBV5-6 with TRBJ1-2, with D uncertain. The CDR3 length is 13 residues. V lost 4 bases, J lost 4 bases, and 11 bases lay in between. The V gene's germline CDR1 is SGHDT and CDR2 YYEEEE. CDR3 bases: TGTGCCAGCAGCGCCGGGCAGAGCTATGGCTACACCTTC. Amino acid sequence: CASSAGQSYGYTF.

The CDR3 spells CSVVVGTGGRHEQYF. The CDR3 coding sequence is TGCAGCGTTGTTGTCGGGACAGGGGGCCGCCACGAGCAGTACTTC. The chain is built from TRBV29-1 and TRBJ2-5; the match to TRBD1 covers 12 bases. The DNA end lines up better with TRBJ2-7; the J call may be wrong. CDR1 SQVTM and CDR2 ANQGSEA come from the germline V gene. The CDR3 is 15 amino acids.

The V and J genes are TRBV15 and TRBJ2-1; 8 bases map to TRBD2. The germline gives CDR1 LNHNV, CDR2 YYDKDF (reference sequence). The junction had 15 bases not matched to a gene; V was cut back by 9 bases and J by 8 bases. This CDR3 spans 15 amino acids. This chain's CDR3 is CATTDGGGPPDEQFF. The CDR3 coding sequence is TGTGCCACAACCGACGGCGGGGGGCCTCCGGATGAGCAGTTCTTC. Supplemented by reference TRBV15 and TRBJ2-1, the full variable domain reads DAMVIQNPRYQVTQFGKPVTLSCSQTLNHNVMYWYQQKSSQAPKLLFHYYDKDFNNEADTPDNFQSRRPNTSFCFLDIRSPGLGDTAMYLCATTDGGGPPDEQFFGPGTRLTVL.

This CDR3 is CASNRGLAGGYEQYF. The CDR3 nucleotides are TGTGCCAGCAATCGGGGGCTAGCGGGGGGATACGAGCAGTACTTC. The chain combines TRBV11-2 with TRBJ2-7; 11 nucleotides match TRBD2. V was clipped by 7 bases and J by 4 bases; unmatched bases: 9. This CDR3 is built from 15 residues. CDR1 SGHAT and CDR2 FQNNGV come from the germline V gene.

This clonotype was seen only a few times. The chain recombines TRBV7-3 with TRBJ2-1; TRBD2 matches 7 bases. The CDR3 consists of 16 residues. V shed 5 bases and J 7 bases; nucleotides not matched to a gene: 14. The germline V gene encodes CDR1 SGHTA and CDR2 FQGTGA. Here the CDR3 reads CASSPRGLAAWNEQFF. Here the CDR3 DNA reads TGTGCCAGCAGCCCTAGAGGCCTAGCGGCCTGGAATGAGCAGTTCTTC.

This chain joins TRBV5-1 and TRBJ2-7, with TRBD2 as a possible D gene (6 bases). Trimming left V 5 bases short and J 3 bases short, with 15 bases between. CDR1 and CDR2 from the germline V gene are SGHRS and YFSETQ. This CDR3 has 14 amino acids. CDR3 residues: CASRHSGDFYEQYF. DNA of the CDR3: TGCGCCAGCAGACATTCGGGGGATTTCTACGAGCAGTACTTC.

This clonotype turned up a few times. This chain joins TRBV20-1 and TRBJ2-1; tentatively, D is TRBD2 (6 bases). Deletions cut 4 bases from V and 4 bases from J, with 14 bases between. CDR3 size: 14 residues. The germline V gene encodes CDR1 DFQATT and CDR2 SNEGSKA (reference sequence). The CDR3 region has the DNA TGCAGTGCTAACAGCCCACTAGCTTACAATGAGCAGTTCTTC. It is translated as CSANSPLAYNEQFF.

The rearrangement uses TRBV5-1 and TRBJ2-1; 8 nucleotides align to TRBD2. CDR3 length: 14 residues. Trimming took 4 bases from V and 6 from J; bases not matched to a gene: 6. Looked up from germline, CDR1 is SGHRS and CDR2 is YFSETQ. CDR3 loop: CASSLRTSINEQFF. CDR3 coding DNA: TGCGCCAGCAGCCTTCGGACTAGCATCAATGAGCAGTTCTTC.

This clonotype has only a few counts. The J gene is TRBJ2-1, the V gene TRBV12-3 or TRBV12-4; 10 bases are shared with TRBD2. The CDR3 extends over 14 amino acids. Trimming at V came to 6 bases and at J to 2 bases, leaving 1 base not matched to a gene. CDR3: CASSGTSAYNEQFF. CDR3 nucleotides: TGTGCCAGCAGCGGGACTAGCGCCTACAATGAGCAGTTCTTC.

This clonotype has just a few counts. The chain employs TRBV29-1 and TRBJ2-5; possibly TRBD1 or TRBD2 for D (6 bases each). From germline, CDR1 is SQVTM and CDR2 ANQGSEA. The CDR3 consists of 13 residues. Trimming removed 7 bases at V and 5 bases at J, with 17 bases between. CDR3 nucleotides: TGCAGCGGCACCCGGGGGACAACGGAGACCCAGTACTTC. This sequence encodes CSGTRGTTETQYF.

This chain joins TRBV5-1 and TRBJ2-7, with no clear D. Germline V gene lookup returns CDR1 SGHRS and CDR2 YFSETQ. The CDR3 length is 16 residues. Trimming pared 0 bases from V and 1 base from J, leaving 14 bases between. The CDR3 reads CASSLVRQELSYEQYF. The CDR3 region has the DNA TGCGCCAGCAGCTTGGTTCGGCAGGAACTATCCTACGAGCAGTACTTC.

This clonotype was picked up a small number of times. V is TRBV12-3 or TRBV12-4 and J is TRBJ2-3; D is ambiguous. The CDR3 is 12 amino acids. The V gene lost 3 bases and the J gene lost 6 bases, with 7 bases spanning the gap. This CDR3 is CASSFSWDTQYF. The CDR3 DNA is TGTGCCAGCAGTTTTTCATGGGATACGCAGTATTTT.

CDR3 sequence reads: CASSLHRPEQFF. In nucleotides, the CDR3 is TGCGCCAGCAGCCTCCATCGGCCTGAGCAGTTCTTC. The chain uses TRBV5-1 and TRBJ2-1, with no clear D. The CDR3 sequence is 12 residues long. From germline, CDR1 is SGHRS and CDR2 YFSETQ. Between the trimmed V and J ends, which lost 4 bases and 9 bases, there was a span of 11 bases.

This clonotype has more than one count but fewer than ten. The rearrangement joins TRBV12-3 or TRBV12-4 to TRBJ1-5, with 8 bases identical to TRBD1. V lost 4 bases, J lost 6 bases, and 5 bases stayed unmatched. This CDR3 has 14 amino acids. The CDR3 DNA follows: TGTGCCAGCAGTTCCGGACAGGGAGGTCAGCCCCAGCATTTT. Residues: CASSSGQGGQPQHF.

The J gene is TRBJ1-1, the V gene TRBV12-5; perhaps TRBD1 as D (6 bases). V was clipped by 1 base and J by 0 bases, with 12 bases between them. Germline V gene sequence: CDR1 LGHNT, CDR2 FRNRAP. This CDR3 region has 16 residues. CDR3 sequence reads: CASGLGQDYMNTEAFF. CDR3 DNA: TGTGCTAGTGGTTTGGGACAGGATTACATGAACACTGAAGCTTTCTTT. The variable domain in full, completed from reference TRBV12-5 and TRBJ1-1, reads DARVTQTPRHKVTEMGQEVTMRCQPILGHNTVFWYRQTMMQGLELLAYFRNRAPLDDSGMPKDRFSAEMPDATLATLKIQPSEPRDSAVYFCASGLGQDYMNTEAFFGQGTRLTVV.

The rearrangement uses TRBV3-1 and TRBJ2-3; D remains ambiguous. V dropped 3 bases and J dropped 4 bases, with 20 bases sitting between them. Germline V gene lookup returns CDR1 LGHDT and CDR2 YNNKEL (reference sequence). This CDR3 has 17 residues. The chain's CDR3 is CASSQAQRLPGADTQYF. CDR3 DNA: TGTGCCAGCAGCCAGGCCCAAAGACTCCCGGGCGCAGATACGCAGTATTTT.

The chain uses TRBV29-1 and TRBJ2-5, with TRBD1 as a possible D gene (7 bases). CDR3 length equals 13 residues. V was clipped by 3 bases and J by 5 bases, with 13 bases between them. CDR1 SQVTM and CDR2 ANQGSEA come from the germline V gene. DNA of the CDR3: TGCAGCGTTGATCAGGGGGGAATGGAGACCCAGTACTTC. It codes for CSVDQGGMETQYF.

The V call is TRBV3-1, the J call TRBJ2-7, with a tentative D call TRBD2 (5 bases). Trimming pared 4 bases from V and 0 bases from J, leaving 10 bases between. Germline V gene sequence: CDR1 LGHDT, CDR2 YNNKEL (reference sequence). There are 14 residues in the CDR3. The CDR3 bases are TGTGCCAGCAGCCCTCACCGGGGCTCCTACGAGCAGTACTTC. The encoded protein is CASSPHRGSYEQYF.

The V and J genes are TRBV5-1 and TRBJ2-1, with 10 bases aligning to TRBD2. The V gene end was trimmed by 4 bases and the J gene end by 6 bases; junction bases not matched to a gene: 10. Germline CDR1 is SGHRS and CDR2 is YFSETQ. The CDR3 has 16 amino acids. The chain's CDR3 is CASSHLAGVPSNEQFF. The CDR3 DNA follows: TGCGCCAGCAGCCACCTAGCGGGGGTCCCCTCCAATGAGCAGTTCTTC.

This clonotype was counted a few times. The chain recombines TRBV29-1 with TRBJ2-5; 8 bases line up with TRBD2. This CDR3 comprises 12 residues. Germline V gives CDR1 SQVTM, CDR2 ANQGSEA. Trimming cost V 5 bases and J 5 bases; bases outside gene matches: 4. The CDR3 DNA reads as TGCAGCGTTAGAGCGGGAGAGGAGACCCAGTACTTC. Translation gives CSVRAGEETQYF.